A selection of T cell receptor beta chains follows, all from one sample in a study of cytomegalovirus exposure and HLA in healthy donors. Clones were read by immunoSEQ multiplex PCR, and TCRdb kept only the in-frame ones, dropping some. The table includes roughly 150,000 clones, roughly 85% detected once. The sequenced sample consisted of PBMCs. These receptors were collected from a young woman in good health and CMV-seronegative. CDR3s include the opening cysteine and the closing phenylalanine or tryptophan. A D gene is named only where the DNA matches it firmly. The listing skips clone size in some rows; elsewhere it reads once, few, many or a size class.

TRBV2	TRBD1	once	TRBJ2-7	TGTGCCAGCACGGGGACAGGCTACTACGAGCAGTACTTC	CASTGTGYYEQYF
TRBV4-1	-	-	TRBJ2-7	TGCGCCAGCAGCCAGCGACAGAGCTCCTACGAGCAGTACTTC	CASSQRQSSYEQYF
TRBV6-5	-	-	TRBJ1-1	TGTGCCAGCAGTCGGGGGGACACTGAAGCTTTCTTT	CASSRGDTEAFF
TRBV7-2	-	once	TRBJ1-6	TGTGCCAGCAGCTTTCGGACAGTTAGTTCTAATTCACCCCTCCACTTT	CASSFRTVSSNSPLHF
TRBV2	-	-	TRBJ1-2	TGTGCCAGCAGTGAGGGGGGAGGCTATGGCTACACCTTC	CASSEGGGYGYTF
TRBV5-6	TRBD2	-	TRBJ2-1	TGTGCCAGCAGCTTGGCGCTAGCGGGTAGCAATGAGCAGTTCTTC	CASSLALAGSNEQFF
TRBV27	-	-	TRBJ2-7	TGTGCCAGCAGTTTCCTGGGACAACTCTACGAGCAGTACTTC	CASSFLGQLYEQYF
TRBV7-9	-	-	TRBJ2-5	TGTGCCAGCAGCTTAAACGCAGGGGAGACCCAGTACTTC	CASSLNAGETQYF
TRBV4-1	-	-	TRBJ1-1	TGCGCCAGCAGCCAAGAAGGAGGCAGGGGTGAAGCTTTCTTT	CASSQEGGRGEAFF
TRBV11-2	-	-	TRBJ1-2	TGTGCCAGCAGCTTAGAACGGGTTTCCGGCTACACCTTC	CASSLERVSGYTF
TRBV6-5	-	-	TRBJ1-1	TGTGCCAGCAGTTTACGGGATACTGAAGCTTTCTTT	CASSLRDTEAFF
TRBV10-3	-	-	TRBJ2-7	TGTGCCATCGGTGAGGGGGGCGGGGGTTTCGAGCAGTACTTC	CAIGEGGGGFEQYF
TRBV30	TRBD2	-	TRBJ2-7	TGTGCCTCAAGACCGACTAGCGGGGGACCCTACGAGCAGTACTTC	CASRPTSGGPYEQYF
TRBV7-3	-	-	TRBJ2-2	TGTGCCAGCAGCTTAAACAATTATCAGGGGAGGGAGTACGTCGGGGAGCTGTTTTTT	CASSLNNYQGREYVGELFF
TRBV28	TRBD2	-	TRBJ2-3	TGTGCCAGCAGTTCCCCGGGACTAGCGGGAGGGCTTAATTTT	CASSSPGLAGGLNF